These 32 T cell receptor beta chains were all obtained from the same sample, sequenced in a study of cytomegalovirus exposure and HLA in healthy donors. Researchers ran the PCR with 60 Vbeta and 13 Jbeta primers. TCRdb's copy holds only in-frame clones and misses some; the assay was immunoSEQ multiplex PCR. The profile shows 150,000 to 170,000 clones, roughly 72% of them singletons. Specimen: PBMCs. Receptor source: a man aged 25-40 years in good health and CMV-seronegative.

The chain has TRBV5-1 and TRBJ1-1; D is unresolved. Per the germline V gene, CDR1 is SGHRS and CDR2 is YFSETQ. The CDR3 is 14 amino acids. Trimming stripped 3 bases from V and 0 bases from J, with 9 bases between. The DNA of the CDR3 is TGCGCCAGCAGCTATATCGACATGAACACTGAAGCTTTCTTT. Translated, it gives CASSYIDMNTEAFF.

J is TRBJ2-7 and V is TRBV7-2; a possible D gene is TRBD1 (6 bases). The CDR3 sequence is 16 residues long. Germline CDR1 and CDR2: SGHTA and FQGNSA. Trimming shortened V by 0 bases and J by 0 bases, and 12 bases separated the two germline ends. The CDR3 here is CASSLAGHLRSYEQYF. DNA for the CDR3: TGTGCCAGCAGCTTAGCGGGACATCTCCGCTCCTACGAGCAGTACTTC.

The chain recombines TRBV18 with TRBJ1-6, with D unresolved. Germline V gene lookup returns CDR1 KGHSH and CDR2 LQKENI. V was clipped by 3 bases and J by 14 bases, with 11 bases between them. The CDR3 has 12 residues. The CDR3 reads CASSPLGRALHF. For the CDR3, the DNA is TGTGCCAGCTCACCCTTAGGGCGGGCCCTCCACTTT.

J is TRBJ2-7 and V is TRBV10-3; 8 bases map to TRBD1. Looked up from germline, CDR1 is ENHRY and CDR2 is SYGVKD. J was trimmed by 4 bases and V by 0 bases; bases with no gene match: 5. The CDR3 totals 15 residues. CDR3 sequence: CAISESPDRVYEQYF. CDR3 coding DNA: TGTGCCATCAGTGAGTCGCCGGACAGGGTTTACGAGCAGTACTTC.

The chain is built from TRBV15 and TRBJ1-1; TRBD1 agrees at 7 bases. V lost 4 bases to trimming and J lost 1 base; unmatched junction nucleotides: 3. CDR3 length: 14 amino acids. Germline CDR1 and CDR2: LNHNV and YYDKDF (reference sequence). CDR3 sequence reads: CATSKGGQNTEAFF. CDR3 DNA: TGTGCCACCAGCAAAGGGGGCCAGAACACTGAAGCTTTCTTT.

This chain's CDR3 is CASSGGTGWNTEAFF. The DNA for the CDR3 is TGTGCCAGCAGCGGGGGGACAGGGTGGAACACTGAAGCTTTCTTT. The J gene is TRBJ1-1, the V gene TRBV9; 9 bases map to TRBD1. Germline trimming cut 3 bases from V and 1 base from J; bases unmatched to any gene: 4. The CDR3 runs to 15 residues. Germline V gene lookup returns CDR1 SGDLS and CDR2 YYNGEE.

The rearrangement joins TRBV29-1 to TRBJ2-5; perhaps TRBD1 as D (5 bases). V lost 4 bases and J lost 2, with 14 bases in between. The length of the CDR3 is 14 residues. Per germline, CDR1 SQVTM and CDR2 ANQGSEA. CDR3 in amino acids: CSVVSGATQETQYF. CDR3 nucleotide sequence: TGCAGCGTTGTTTCTGGGGCAACTCAAGAGACCCAGTACTTC.

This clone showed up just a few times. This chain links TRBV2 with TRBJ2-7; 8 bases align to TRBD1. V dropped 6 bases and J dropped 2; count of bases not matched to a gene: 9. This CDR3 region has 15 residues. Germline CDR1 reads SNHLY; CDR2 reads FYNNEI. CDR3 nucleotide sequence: TGTGCCAGCAGGTCCGGGACAGGCGAAACCTACGAGCAGTACTTC. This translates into CASRSGTGETYEQYF.

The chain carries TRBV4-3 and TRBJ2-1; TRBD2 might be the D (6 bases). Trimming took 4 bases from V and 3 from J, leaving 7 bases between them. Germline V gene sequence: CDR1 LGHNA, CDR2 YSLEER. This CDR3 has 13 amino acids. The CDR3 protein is CASSPDYYNEQFF. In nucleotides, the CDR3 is TGCGCCAGCAGCCCGGACTACTACAATGAGCAGTTCTTC.

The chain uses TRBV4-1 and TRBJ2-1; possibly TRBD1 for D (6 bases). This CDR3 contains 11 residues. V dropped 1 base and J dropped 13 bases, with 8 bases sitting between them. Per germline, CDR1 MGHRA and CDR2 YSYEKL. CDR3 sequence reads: CASSQGTAQFF. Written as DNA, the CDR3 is TGCGCCAGCAGCCAAGGGACAGCCCAGTTCTTC.

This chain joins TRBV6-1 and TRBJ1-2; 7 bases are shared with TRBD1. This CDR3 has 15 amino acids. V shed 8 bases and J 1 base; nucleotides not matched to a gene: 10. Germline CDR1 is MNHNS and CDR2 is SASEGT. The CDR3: CASEEDRRHNYGYTF. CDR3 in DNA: TGTGCCAGCGAAGAGGACAGGCGCCATAACTATGGCTACACCTTC.

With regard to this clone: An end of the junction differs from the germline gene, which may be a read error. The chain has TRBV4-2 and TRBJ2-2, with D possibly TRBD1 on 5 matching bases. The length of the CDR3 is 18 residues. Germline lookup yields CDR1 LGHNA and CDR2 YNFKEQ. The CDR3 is CASSKEVFARANTGELFF. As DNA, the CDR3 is TGTGCCAGCAGCAAAGAGGTTTTTGCCAGGGCGAACACCGGGGAGCTGTTTTTT.

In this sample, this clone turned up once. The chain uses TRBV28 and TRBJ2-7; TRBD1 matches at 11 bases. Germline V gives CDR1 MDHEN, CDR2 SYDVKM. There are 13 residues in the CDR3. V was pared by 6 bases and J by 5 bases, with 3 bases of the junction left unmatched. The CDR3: CASSLGQGDEQYF. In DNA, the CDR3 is TGTGCCAGCAGCCTGGGACAGGGGGACGAGCAGTACTTC.

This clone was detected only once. The CDR3 protein is CASSYDRPAYEQYF. CDR3 sequence (DNA): TGTGCCAGCAGTTATGACAGGCCCGCCTACGAGCAGTACTTC. The rearrangement joins TRBV6-5 to TRBJ2-7, with D perhaps matching TRBD1 (6 bases). This CDR3 spans 14 amino acids. From germline, CDR1 is MNHEY and CDR2 SVGAGI. With 3 bases removed from V and 2 bases from J, the gap between germline ends came to 11 bases.

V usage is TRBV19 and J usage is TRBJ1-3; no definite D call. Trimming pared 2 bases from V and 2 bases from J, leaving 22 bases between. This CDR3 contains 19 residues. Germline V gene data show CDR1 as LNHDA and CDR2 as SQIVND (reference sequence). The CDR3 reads CASSISGIGGRTTGNTIYF. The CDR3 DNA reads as TGTGCCAGTAGTATAAGCGGGATCGGAGGGCGCACCACTGGAAACACCATATATTTT.

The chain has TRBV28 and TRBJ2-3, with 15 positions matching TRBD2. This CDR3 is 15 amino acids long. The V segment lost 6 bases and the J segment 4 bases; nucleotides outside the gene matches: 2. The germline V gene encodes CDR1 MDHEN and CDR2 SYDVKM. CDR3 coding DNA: TGTGCCAGCAGCAGGACTAGCGGGGGGGCAGATACGCAGTATTTT. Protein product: CASSRTSGGADTQYF.

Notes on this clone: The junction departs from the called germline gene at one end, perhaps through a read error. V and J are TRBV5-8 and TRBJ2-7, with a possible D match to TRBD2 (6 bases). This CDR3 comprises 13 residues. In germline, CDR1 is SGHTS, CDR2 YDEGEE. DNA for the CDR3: TGTGCCAGCAGTTTGGGACTTGGCTACGAGCAGTACTTC. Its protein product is CASSLGLGYEQYF.

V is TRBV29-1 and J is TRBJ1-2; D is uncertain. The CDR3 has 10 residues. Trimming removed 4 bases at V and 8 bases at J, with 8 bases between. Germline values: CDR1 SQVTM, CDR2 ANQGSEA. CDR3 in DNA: TGCAGCGTTGGAGACTCCGGCTACACCTTC. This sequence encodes CSVGDSGYTF.

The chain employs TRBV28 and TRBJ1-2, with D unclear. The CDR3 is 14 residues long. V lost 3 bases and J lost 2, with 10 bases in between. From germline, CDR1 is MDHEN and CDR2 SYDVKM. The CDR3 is CASSLSHVNYGYTF. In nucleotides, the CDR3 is TGTGCCAGCAGTTTGTCACACGTAAACTATGGCTACACCTTC.

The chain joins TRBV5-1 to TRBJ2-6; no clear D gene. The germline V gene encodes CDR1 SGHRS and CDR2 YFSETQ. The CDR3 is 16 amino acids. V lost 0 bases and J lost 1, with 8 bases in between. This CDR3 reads CASSLGHVSGANVLTF. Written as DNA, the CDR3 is TGCGCCAGCAGCTTGGGACACGTATCTGGGGCCAACGTCCTGACTTTC.

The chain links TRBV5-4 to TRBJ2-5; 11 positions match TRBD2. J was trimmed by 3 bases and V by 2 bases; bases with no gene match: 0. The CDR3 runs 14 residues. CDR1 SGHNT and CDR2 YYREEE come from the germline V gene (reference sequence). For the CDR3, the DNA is TGTGCCAGCAGCTTACTAGCGGGGGAAGAGACCCAGTACTTC. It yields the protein CASSLLAGEETQYF.

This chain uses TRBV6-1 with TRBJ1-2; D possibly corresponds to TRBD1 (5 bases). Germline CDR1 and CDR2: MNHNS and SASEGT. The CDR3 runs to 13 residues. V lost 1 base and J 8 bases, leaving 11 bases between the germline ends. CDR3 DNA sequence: TGTGCCAGCAGTGAAGAGGGGACTAGGGGCTACACCTTC. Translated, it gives CASSEEGTRGYTF.

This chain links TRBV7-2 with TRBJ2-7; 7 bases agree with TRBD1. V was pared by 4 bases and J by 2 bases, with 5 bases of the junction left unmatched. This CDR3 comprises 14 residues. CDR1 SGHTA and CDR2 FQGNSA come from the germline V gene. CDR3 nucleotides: TGTGCCAGCAGCTCGGACAGGCCCCCCTACGAGCAGTACTTC. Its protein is CASSSDRPPYEQYF.

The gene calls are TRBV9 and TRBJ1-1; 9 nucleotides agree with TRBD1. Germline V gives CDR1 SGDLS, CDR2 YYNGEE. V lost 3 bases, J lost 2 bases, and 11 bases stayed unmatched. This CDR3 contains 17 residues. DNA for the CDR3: TGTGCCAGCAGCGCCGGACAGGGGCGGGGGCCCAACACTGAAGCTTTCTTT. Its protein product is CASSAGQGRGPNTEAFF.

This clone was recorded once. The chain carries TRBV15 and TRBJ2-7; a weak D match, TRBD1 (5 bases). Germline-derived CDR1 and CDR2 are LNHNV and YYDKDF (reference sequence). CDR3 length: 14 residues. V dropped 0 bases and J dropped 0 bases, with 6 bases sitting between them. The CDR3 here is CATSRDRGSYEQYF. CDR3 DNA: TGTGCCACCAGCAGAGATAGGGGCTCCTACGAGCAGTACTTC.

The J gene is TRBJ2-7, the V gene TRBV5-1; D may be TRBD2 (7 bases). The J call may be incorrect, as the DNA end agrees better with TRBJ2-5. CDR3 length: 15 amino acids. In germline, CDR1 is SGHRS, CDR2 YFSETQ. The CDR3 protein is CASSFGGGPQETQYF. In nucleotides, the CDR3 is TGCGCCAGCAGCTTTGGCGGGGGCCCCCAAGAGACCCAGTACTTC.

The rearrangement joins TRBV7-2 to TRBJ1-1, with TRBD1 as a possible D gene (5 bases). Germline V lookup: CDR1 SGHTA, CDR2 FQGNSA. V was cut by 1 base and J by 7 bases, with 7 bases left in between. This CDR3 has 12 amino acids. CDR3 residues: CASSLGQSEAFF. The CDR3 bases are TGTGCCAGCAGCTTAGGACAGAGTGAAGCTTTCTTT.

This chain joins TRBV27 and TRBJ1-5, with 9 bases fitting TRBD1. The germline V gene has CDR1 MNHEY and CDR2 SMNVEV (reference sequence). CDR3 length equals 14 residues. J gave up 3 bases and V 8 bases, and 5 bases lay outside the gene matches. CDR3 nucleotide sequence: TGTGCCAGCGCGGGACAGGGACTCAATCAGCCCCAGCATTTT. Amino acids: CASAGQGLNQPQHF.

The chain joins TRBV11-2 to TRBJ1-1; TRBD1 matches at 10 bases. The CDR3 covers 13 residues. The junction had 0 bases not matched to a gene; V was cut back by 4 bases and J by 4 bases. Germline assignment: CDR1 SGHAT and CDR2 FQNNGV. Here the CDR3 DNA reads TGTGCCAGCAGCTGGACAGGGGGCACTGAAGCTTTCTTT. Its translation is CASSWTGGTEAFF.

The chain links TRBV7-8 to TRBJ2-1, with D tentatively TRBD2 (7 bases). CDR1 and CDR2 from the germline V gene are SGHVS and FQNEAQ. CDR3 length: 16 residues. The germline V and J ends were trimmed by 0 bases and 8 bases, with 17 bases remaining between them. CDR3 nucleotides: TGTGCCAGCAGCTTAGCGCTACGGGGGGCGCGGGATGAGCAGTTCTTC. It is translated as CASSLALRGARDEQFF.

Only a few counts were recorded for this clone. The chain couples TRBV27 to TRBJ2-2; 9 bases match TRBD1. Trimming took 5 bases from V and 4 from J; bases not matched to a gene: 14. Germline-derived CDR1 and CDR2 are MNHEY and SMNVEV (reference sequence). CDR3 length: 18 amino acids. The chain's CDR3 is CASSRGGTGRFRTGELFF. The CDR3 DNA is TGTGCCAGCAGTAGAGGGGGGACAGGGAGATTTCGCACCGGGGAGCTGTTTTTT.

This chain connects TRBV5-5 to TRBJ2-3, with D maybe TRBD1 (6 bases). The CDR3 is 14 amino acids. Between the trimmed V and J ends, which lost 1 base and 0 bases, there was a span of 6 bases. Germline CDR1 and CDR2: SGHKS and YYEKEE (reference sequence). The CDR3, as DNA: TGTGCCAGCAGCTTGACAGGGAGCACAGATACGCAGTATTTT. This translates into CASSLTGSTDTQYF.